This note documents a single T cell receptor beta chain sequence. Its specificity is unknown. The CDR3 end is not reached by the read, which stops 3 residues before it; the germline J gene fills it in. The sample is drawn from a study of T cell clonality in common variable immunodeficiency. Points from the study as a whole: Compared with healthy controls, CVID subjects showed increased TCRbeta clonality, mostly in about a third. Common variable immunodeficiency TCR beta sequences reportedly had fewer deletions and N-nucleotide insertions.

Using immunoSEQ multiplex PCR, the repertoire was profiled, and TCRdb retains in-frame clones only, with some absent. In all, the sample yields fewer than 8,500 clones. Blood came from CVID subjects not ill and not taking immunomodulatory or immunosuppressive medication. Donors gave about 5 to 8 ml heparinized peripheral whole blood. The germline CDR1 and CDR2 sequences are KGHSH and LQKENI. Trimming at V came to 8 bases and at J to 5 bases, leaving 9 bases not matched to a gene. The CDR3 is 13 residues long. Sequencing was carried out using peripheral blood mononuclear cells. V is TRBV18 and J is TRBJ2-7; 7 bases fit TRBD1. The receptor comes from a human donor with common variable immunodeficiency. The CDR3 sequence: CASLKDRVDEQYF. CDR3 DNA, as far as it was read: TGTGCCAGCCTAAAAGACAGGGTAGACGAG.